Described below is a single T cell receptor (beta chain) sequence and its context. The antigen it binds to is not known. Base qualities are not at hand, and no much larger clone is one base apart. V drops 5 bases and J drops 5 bases, leaving 16 bases in between. The germline V gene (reference sequence) sets CDR1 to SEHNR and CDR2 to FQNEAQ. The CDR3 spans 14 residues, from the cysteine through the phenylalanine. Just CDR3 DNA is preserved here, 42 bases in frame from base 1. This sample was included in a study of blood T cell repertoires in COVID-19 (dated by TCRdb to the early 2020s). Background on the whole study: The collaborator samples originated in the United States, Italy and Spain and spanned the acute and convalescent phases of COVID-19. The material from the prospective study consisted of cDNA or gDNA derived from T cells, B-cell-depleted T cells, or PBMCs. Deeply sampled blood TCRbeta repertoires from subjects exposed to, actively infected with, or recovered from COVID-19 were included in the dataset. The repertoires were released in a freely available public database intended as a resource for research on the immune response to SARS-CoV-2. Samples were obtained from the ongoing ImmuneRACE study (first 160 participants) and from 1,254 subjects provided by 6 global collaborators. Sample metadata almost always included a de-identified subject ID, COVID-19 status, age in years and sex. Where available, HLA class I and class II types were taken from metadata supplied by the sample provider and were not determined by assay-based typing.

Overall study results and their limits: How much clinical and demographic metadata was included differed by source and by participant, and the metadata was provided uncurated.

Whole blood was collected in K2EDTA tubes by collaborating institutions according to the institutions' own protocols. For TCRbeta analysis, collaborator samples were shipped as frozen whole blood, as isolated PBMCs, or as DNA extracted from either sample type. TCRbeta CDR3 regions were amplified from genomic DNA using the immunoSEQ Assay, a bias-controlled multiplex PCR. In the paper's pipeline: Nucleated cell counts per sample were estimated from amplification of reference gene primers within the assay. To quantify the absolute abundance of each unique TCRbeta CDR3 rearrangement, sequence reads were collapsed and filtered. Productive Simpson clonality was computed per sample as the square root of Simpson's diversity index over productive rearrangements. What TCRdb holds here is the immuneACCESS table cut down to in-frame rearrangements. Part of the clones is not present; checked against another copy, under half of the missing clones reflect an unresolved V gene, and the others are unexplained. V, J and clone size were drawn from that table, and D and trimming were deduced from the DNA. Present in this sample are fewer than 150,000 clones, around 81% of which were seen just once. The ten largest clones add up to about 10% of the sample.

The sequenced sample was peripheral blood. This sequence uses TRBV7-9 and TRBJ2-7; tentative D gene TRBD2, with 5 bases matching. The receptor was isolated from a human donor in a cohort sampled during active COVID-19. This receptor has the CDR3 CASSHVSSPNEQYF. The DNA is as follows: TGTGCCAGCAGCCACGTCTCTAGCCCCAACGAGCAGTACTTC. This CDR3, with the reference TRBV7-9 and TRBJ2-7 proteins standing in past its ends, gives the full variable domain DTGVSQNPRHKITKRGQNVTFRCDPISEHNRLYWYRQTLGQGPEFLTYFQNEAQLEKSRLLSDRFSAERPKGSFSTLEIQRTEQGDSAMYLCASSHVSSPNEQYFGPGTRLTVT.